These 14 T cell receptor beta chains came from one sample sequenced in a study of T-cell reconstitution after alpha-beta-depleted transplantation in children. Unique molecular identifiers were incorporated when the TCRbeta library was constructed. Via MiXCR, TCRdb re-called the PCR reads, giving one row per CDR3 protein. The sample includes about 980,000 distinct CDR3 sequences, about 29% of them seen just once. The material sequenced was PBMCs, mostly from graft donor cells, taken 360 days after TCRalphabeta/CD19-depleted stem cell transplant. The receptors were gathered from a boy younger than two who had a stem cell transplant for SCID, so the T cells may come from the graft donor.

CDR3 sequence (DNA): TGTGCCAGCAGTTACGGGGCTAGCAGCACAGATACGCAGTATTTT. Its protein is CASSYGASSTDTQYF. The V call is TRBV6-5, the J call TRBJ2-3; D may correspond to TRBD1 or TRBD2 (5 bases each). V was pared by 2 bases and J by 0 bases, with 9 bases between. The CDR3 covers 15 residues. Germline-derived CDR1 and CDR2 are MNHEY and SVGAGI.

This chain joins TRBV7-9 and TRBJ2-1; 11 positions match TRBD2. The germline CDR1 and CDR2 sequences are SEHNR and FQNEAQ (reference sequence). The CDR3 runs 16 residues. J was trimmed by 2 bases and V by 5 bases; bases with no gene match: 5. In nucleotides, the CDR3 is TGTGCCAGCAGCGAGTATAGCGGGGGGGCCTACAATGAGCAGTTCTTC. This translates into CASSEYSGGAYNEQFF. The entire variable domain, with the rest obtained from reference TRBV7-9 and TRBJ2-1, is as follows: DTGVSQNPRHKITKRGQNVTFRCDPISEHNRLYWYRQTLGQGPEFLTYFQNEAQLEKSRLLSDRFSAERPKGSFSTLEIQRTEQGDSAMYLCASSEYSGGAYNEQFFGPGTRLTVL.

This clonotype was picked up a small number of times. This chain links TRBV9 with TRBJ2-7, with TRBD2 identical over 7 bases. CDR1 is SGDLS, CDR2 YYNGEE, per germline. V dropped 4 bases and J dropped 7; count of bases not matched to a gene: 11. The length of the CDR3 is 14 residues. The CDR3 spells CASSTRLAGGEQYF. In DNA form, the CDR3 reads TGTGCCAGCAGCACCCGACTAGCTGGGGGAGAGCAGTACTTC. The variable domain in full, with the rest retrieved from reference TRBV9 and TRBJ2-7, is DSGVTQTPKHLITATGQRVTLRCSPRSGDLSVYWYQQSLDQGLQFLIQYYNGEERAKGNILERFSAQQFPDLHSELNLSSLELGDSALYFCASSTRLAGGEQYFGPGTRLTVT.

The chain uses TRBV12-3 or TRBV12-4 and TRBJ1-5; possible D gene TRBD1, 6 bases. V dropped 6 bases and J dropped 3 bases, with 18 bases sitting between them. The CDR3 is made up of 16 amino acids. The CDR3 region has the DNA TGTGCCAGCAGCCCGGGACACATGAAATACAATCAGCCCCAGCATTTT. This gives the protein CASSPGHMKYNQPQHF.

In this sample, this clonotype turned up a few times. The chain links TRBV10-3 to TRBJ1-2, with D possibly TRBD1 on 5 matching bases. This CDR3 is 14 amino acids long. V was shortened by 6 bases and J by 2 bases, with 13 bases between the two germline ends. CDR1 is ENHRY and CDR2 is SYGVKD in the germline V gene. CDR3 protein: CAIRHGAVNYGYTF. The DNA for the CDR3 is TGTGCCATCAGACACGGGGCCGTCAACTATGGCTACACCTTC.

The table lists this clonotype with a few counts. The chain carries TRBV5-1 and TRBJ2-1; the D gene is possibly TRBD1 (6 bases). Between the trimmed V and J ends, which lost 4 bases and 9 bases, there was a span of 20 bases. Germline V lookup: CDR1 SGHRS, CDR2 YFSETQ. The CDR3 is 15 residues long. CDR3 nucleotide sequence: TGCGCCAGCAGCCCCGGGACACCCATAACGGGTGAGCAGTTCTTC. Encoded protein: CASSPGTPITGEQFF.

This clonotype was seen ten or more times. The chain combines TRBV10-3 with TRBJ2-7; 7 bases agree with TRBD1. Germline trimming cut 0 bases from V and 2 bases from J; bases unmatched to any gene: 7. Germline CDR1 ENHRY, CDR2 SYGVKD. This CDR3 has 16 residues. The CDR3 bases are TGTGCCATCAGTGAGTCAGGGGGCGGCATCGCCTACGAGCAGTACTTC. This gives the protein CAISESGGGIAYEQYF.

This clonotype was recorded a few times. The chain joins TRBV19 to TRBJ1-1; D not resolved. CDR1 and CDR2 from the germline V gene are LNHDA and SQIVND (reference sequence). V was pared by 4 bases and J by 5 bases, with 11 bases between. The CDR3 covers 13 residues. The CDR3 sequence: CASSNRGWTEAFF. CDR3 sequence (DNA): TGTGCCAGTAGTAACCGGGGTTGGACTGAAGCTTTCTTT.

Only a few counts were recorded for this clonotype. V usage is TRBV12-3 or TRBV12-4 and J usage is TRBJ2-1, with no clear D. CDR3 length equals 13 residues. Trimming pared 6 bases from V and 5 bases from J, leaving 11 bases between. CDR3 sequence reads: CASSLVLDNEQFF. CDR3 coding DNA: TGTGCCAGCAGCCTAGTTTTGGACAATGAGCAGTTCTTC.

This clonotype was counted ten times or more. V and J are TRBV28 and TRBJ2-5; 9 nucleotides align to TRBD1. The ends lost 5 bases at V and 4 bases at J; junction bases unmatched: 11. The CDR3 length is 16 residues. Germline V gene sequence: CDR1 MDHEN, CDR2 SYDVKM. CDR3 nucleotides: TGTGCCAGCAGTATTGACTGGGACAGGGAAGCAGAGACCCAGTACTTC. Protein product: CASSIDWDREAETQYF.

This rearrangement joins TRBV7-2 to TRBJ1-1; D unresolved. V was shortened by 4 bases and J by 4 bases, with 10 bases between the two germline ends. The CDR3 sequence is 13 residues long. Germline CDR1 is SGHTA and CDR2 is FQGNSA. The CDR3 DNA is TGTGCCAGCAGCTCCCCTGTGGGCACTGAAGCTTTCTTT. Its protein is CASSSPVGTEAFF. The full variable domain, its missing parts supplied by reference TRBV7-2 and TRBJ1-1, is GAGVSQSPSNKVTEKGKDVELRCDPISGHTALYWYRQSLGQGLEFLIYFQGNSAPDKSGLPSDRFSAERTGGSVSTLTIQRTQQEDSAVYLCASSSPVGTEAFFGQGTRLTVV.

This clonotype appeared many times. The chain is built from TRBV15 and TRBJ2-7, with a tentative D call TRBD2 (5 bases). Per germline, CDR1 LNHNV and CDR2 YYDKDF (reference sequence). V lost 1 base to trimming and J lost 6 bases, with 10 bases between them. This CDR3 is built from 13 residues. In DNA, the CDR3 is TGTGCCACCAGCAGAGGACTACCCCTCGAGCAGTACTTC. Its translation: CATSRGLPLEQYF.

This rearrangement joins TRBV6-2 or TRBV6-3 to TRBJ2-1; D remains ambiguous. Germline V gene lookup returns CDR1 MNHEY and CDR2 SVGEGT. The V end was cut by 11 bases, the J end by 4 bases, with 15 bases between. The CDR3 consists of 13 residues. DNA of the CDR3: TGTGCCGCCGGCGAGGAAGCGTACAATGAGCAGTTCTTC. It specifies CAAGEEAYNEQFF.

This clonotype was observed a handful of times. J is TRBJ1-1 and V is TRBV2; weak D call: TRBD1 (6 bases). The CDR3 totals 15 residues. Between the trimmed V and J ends, which lost 2 bases and 1 base, there was a span of 11 bases. From germline, CDR1 is SNHLY and CDR2 FYNNEI. The CDR3, as DNA: TGTGCCAGCAGTGAATCCAGGGGTAGGAACACTGAAGCTTTCTTT. Amino acids: CASSESRGRNTEAFF. The whole variable domain, remainder taken from reference TRBV2 and TRBJ1-1, is EPEVTQTPSHQVTQMGQEVILRCVPISNHLYFYWYRQILGQKVEFLVSFYNNEISEKSEIFDDQFSVERPDGSNFTLKIRSTKLEDSAMYFCASSESRGRNTEAFFGQGTRLTVV.